Given below is one TCR beta chain in context. While infection was still active, Seattle patients were enrolled and then followed longitudinally. CDR3 size: 14 residues. V was cut by 1 base and J by 1 base, with 6 bases left in between. Per the germline V gene, CDR1 is SGHTA and CDR2 is FQGNSA. The data derive from a study of blood T cell repertoires in COVID-19. Turning to the study itself: The origin of the acute and convalescent COVID-19 samples was the United States, Italy and Spain. The cDNA or gDNA used as material had been derived from T cells, B-cell-depleted T cells, or PBMCs.

In the source study's methods: Amplified reference gene primers provided the basis for estimating nucleated cell counts. Assay used: immunoSEQ multiplex PCR; TCRdb lists only in-frame clones, some missing. V and J calls and clone size are as listed in that table; D and trimming were resolved from the DNA. The repertoire holds about 340,000 clones, with 70% to 90% as singletons. The chain is built from TRBV7-2 and TRBJ2-3; D gene uncertain. Sequencing was performed on peripheral blood. The source of this sequence is a woman in her sixties with COVID-19, enrolled during active disease. This chain's CDR3 is CASSLGSGTDTQYF. The DNA of the CDR3 is TGTGCCAGCAGCTTAGGTTCGGGCACAGATACGCAGTATTTT. The entire variable domain, with the rest obtained from reference TRBV7-2 and TRBJ2-3, is as follows: GAGVSQSPSNKVTEKGKDVELRCDPISGHTALYWYRQSLGQGLEFLIYFQGNSAPDKSGLPSDRFSAERTGGSVSTLTIQRTQQEDSAVYLCASSLGSGTDTQYFGPGTRLTVL.